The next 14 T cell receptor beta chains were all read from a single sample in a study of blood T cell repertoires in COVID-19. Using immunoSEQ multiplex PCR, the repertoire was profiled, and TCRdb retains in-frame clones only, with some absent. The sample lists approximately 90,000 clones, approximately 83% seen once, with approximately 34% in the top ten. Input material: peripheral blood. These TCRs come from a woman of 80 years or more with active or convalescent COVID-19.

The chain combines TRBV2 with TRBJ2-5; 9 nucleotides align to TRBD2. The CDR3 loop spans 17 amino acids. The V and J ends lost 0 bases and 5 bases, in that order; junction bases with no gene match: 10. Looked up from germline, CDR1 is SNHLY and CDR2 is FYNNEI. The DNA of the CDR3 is TGTGCCAGCAGTGAAGCATGGGGGCGGGGGGGCCACGAGACCCAGTACTTC. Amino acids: CASSEAWGRGGHETQYF.

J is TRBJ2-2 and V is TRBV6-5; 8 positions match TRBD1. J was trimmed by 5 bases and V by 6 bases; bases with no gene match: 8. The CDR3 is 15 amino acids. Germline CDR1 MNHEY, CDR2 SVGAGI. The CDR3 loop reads CASRSSRGQTGELFF. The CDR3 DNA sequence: TGTGCCAGCAGATCATCCAGGGGGCAGACCGGGGAGCTGTTTTTT.

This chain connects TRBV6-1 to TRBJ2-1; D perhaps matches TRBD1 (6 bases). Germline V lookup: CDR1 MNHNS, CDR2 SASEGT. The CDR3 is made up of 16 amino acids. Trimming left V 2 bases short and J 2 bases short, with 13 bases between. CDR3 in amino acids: CASSEIGQNTYNEQFF. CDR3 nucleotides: TGTGCCAGCAGTGAAATTGGACAGAACACCTACAATGAGCAGTTCTTC.

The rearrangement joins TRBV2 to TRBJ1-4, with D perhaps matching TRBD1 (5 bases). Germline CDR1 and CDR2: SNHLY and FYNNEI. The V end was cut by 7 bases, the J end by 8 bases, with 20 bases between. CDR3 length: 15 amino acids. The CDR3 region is CASNPNSGWREKLFF. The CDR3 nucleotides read TGTGCCAGCAACCCGAATTCAGGGTGGAGAGAAAAACTGTTTTTT.

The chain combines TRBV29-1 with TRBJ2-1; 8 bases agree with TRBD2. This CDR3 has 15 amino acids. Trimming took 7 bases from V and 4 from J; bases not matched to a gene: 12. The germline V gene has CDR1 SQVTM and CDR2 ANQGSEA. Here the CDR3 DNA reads TGCAGCGCCGCGGGTCCCGGGGGGGATTACAATGAGCAGTTCTTC. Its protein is CSAAGPGGDYNEQFF.

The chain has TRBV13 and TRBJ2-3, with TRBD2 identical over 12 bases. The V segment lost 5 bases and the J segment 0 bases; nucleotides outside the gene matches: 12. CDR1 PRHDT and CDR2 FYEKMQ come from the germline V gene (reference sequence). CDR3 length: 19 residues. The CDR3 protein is CASSLTSGGYRSSTDTQYF. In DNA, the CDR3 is TGTGCCAGCAGCCTTACTAGCGGGGGGTATCGATCTAGCACAGATACGCAGTATTTT.

The CDR3 coding sequence is TGTGCCAGCAGCCGGGGGGGGACCGGGGAGCTGTTTTTT. Its protein is CASSRGGTGELFF. The chain uses TRBV11-3 and TRBJ2-2, with 8 nucleotides matching TRBD2. The CDR3 has 13 residues. V trimming: 5 bases; J trimming: 5 bases; junction bases outside the gene matches: 1. From germline, CDR1 is SGHNT and CDR2 YENEEA.

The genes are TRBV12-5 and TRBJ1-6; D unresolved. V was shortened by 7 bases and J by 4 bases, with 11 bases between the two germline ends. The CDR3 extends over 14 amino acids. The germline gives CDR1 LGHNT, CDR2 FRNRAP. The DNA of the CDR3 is TGTGCTAGTGATACAGCCTCTTATAATTCACCCCTCCACTTT. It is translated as CASDTASYNSPLHF.

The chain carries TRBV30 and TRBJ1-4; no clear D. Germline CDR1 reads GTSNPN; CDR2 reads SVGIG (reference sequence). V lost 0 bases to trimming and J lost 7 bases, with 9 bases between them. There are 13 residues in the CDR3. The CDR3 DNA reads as TGTGCCTGGAGTGTAGGAGACCCTGAAAAACTGTTTTTT. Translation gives CAWSVGDPEKLFF.

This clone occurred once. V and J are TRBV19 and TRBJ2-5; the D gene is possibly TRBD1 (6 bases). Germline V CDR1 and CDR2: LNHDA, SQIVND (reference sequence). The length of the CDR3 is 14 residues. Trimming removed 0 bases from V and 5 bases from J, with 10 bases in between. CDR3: CASSIEGAVETQYF. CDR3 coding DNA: TGTGCCAGTAGTATAGAGGGGGCCGTCGAGACCCAGTACTTC. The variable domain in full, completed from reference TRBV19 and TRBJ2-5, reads DGGITQSPKYLFRKEGQNVTLSCEQNLNHDAMYWYRQDPGQGLRLIYYSQIVNDFQKGDIAEGYSVSREKKESFPLTVTSAQKNPTAFYLCASSIEGAVETQYFGPGTRLLVL.

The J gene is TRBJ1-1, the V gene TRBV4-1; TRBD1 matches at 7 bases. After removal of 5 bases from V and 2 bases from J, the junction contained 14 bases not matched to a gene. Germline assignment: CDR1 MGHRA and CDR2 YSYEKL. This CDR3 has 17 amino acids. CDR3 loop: CASSETGAIRTNTEAFF. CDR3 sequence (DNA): TGCGCCAGCAGCGAAACAGGGGCCATCCGGACTAACACTGAAGCTTTCTTT.

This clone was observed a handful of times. This CDR3 is CASSWGPIGGGYTF. CDR3 DNA sequence: TGTGCCAGCAGCTGGGGGCCAATTGGAGGTGGCTACACCTTC. V usage is TRBV5-4 and J usage is TRBJ1-2; possible D gene TRBD1, 6 bases. Trimming removed 3 bases at V and 7 bases at J, with 16 bases between. CDR1 and CDR2 from the germline V gene are SGHNT and YYREEE (reference sequence). The CDR3 loop spans 14 amino acids.

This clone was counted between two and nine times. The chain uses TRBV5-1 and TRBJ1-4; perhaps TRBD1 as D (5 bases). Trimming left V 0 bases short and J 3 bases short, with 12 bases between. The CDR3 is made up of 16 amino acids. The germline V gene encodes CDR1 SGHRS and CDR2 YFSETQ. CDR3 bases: TGCGCCAGCAGCTTGGAGGCGGTAGGGGCTAATGAAAAACTGTTTTTT. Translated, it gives CASSLEAVGANEKLFF.

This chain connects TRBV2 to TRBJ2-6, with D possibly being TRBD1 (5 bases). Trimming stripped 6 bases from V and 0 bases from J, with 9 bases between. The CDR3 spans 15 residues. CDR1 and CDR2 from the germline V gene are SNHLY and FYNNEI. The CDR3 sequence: CASRTASSGANVLTF. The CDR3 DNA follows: TGTGCCAGCAGGACAGCAAGCTCTGGGGCCAACGTCCTGACTTTC.